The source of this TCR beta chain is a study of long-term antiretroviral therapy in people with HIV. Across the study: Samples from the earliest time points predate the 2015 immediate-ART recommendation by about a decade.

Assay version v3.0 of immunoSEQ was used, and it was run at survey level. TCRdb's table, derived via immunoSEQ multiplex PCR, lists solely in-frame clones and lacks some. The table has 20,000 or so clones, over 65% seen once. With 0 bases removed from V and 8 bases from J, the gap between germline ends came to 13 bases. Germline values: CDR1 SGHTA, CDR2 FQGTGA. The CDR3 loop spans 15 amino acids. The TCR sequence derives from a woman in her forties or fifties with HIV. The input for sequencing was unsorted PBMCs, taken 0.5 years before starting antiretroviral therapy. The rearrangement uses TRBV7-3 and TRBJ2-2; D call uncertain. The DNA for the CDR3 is TGTGCCAGCAGCTTAACTAGGGCGTTGGGAGGGGAGCTGTTTTTT. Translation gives CASSLTRALGGELFF.